This TCR beta chain originates from a study of cytotoxic CD8 clonotypes in ibrutinib-treated CLL. Clones were sequenced by immunoSEQ multiplex PCR, and TCRdb holds only the in-frame ones, with some missing. The sample lists 28,000 or so clones, 62% occurring once. Trimming took 3 bases from V and 0 from J, leaving 4 bases between them. Germline values: CDR1 MNHEY, CDR2 SVGAGI. The CDR3 is made up of 13 amino acids. The TCR originated in a human donor with chronic lymphocytic leukemia. The sequencing here drew on PBMCs, taken before ibrutinib treatment. This chain joins TRBV6-5 and TRBJ2-3; no clear D. DNA of the CDR3: TGTGCCAGCAGTTATCCTAGCACAGATACGCAGTATTTT. This codes for CASSYPSTDTQYF.